This T cell receptor beta chain was sequenced for a study of blood T cell repertoires in COVID-19. Overall study: PBMCs, B-cell-depleted T cells, or T cells provided the cDNA or gDNA that made up the material.

In germline, CDR1 is SGHDN, CDR2 FVKESK. With V trimmed by 4 bases and J by 5 bases, 4 bases remained unmatched. CDR3 length: 13 residues. Here immunoSEQ multiplex PCR was the method, and the copy in TCRdb shows in-frame clones only, minus some. The sample includes about 160,000 clones, approximately 81% of them seen just once. The V call is TRBV14, the J call TRBJ2-7, with TRBD1 identical over 8 bases. The receptor comes from a man aged 40-55 years with acute or convalescent COVID-19. Material: peripheral blood. The CDR3 loop reads CASSRTGFDEQYF. In DNA, the CDR3 is TGTGCCAGCAGCCGGACAGGGTTCGACGAGCAGTACTTC.